A single sample is the source of the 21 T cell receptor beta chains below, sequenced in a study of blood T cells in healthy people across ages. The authors ran a second PCR of 7 to 11 cycles using a sample-barcoded 5' primer and a J-beta primer mix. One entry per CDR3 protein results from TCRdb running MiXCR on the 5' RACE reads. Among roughly 900,000 distinct CDR3 sequences listed, roughly 43% were seen once. Sample: blood. All receptors derive from a man aged 25-45 years in good health.

This chain joins TRBV6-5 and TRBJ1-2, with D possibly TRBD1 on 6 matching bases. The CDR3 runs to 17 residues. Germline CDR1 and CDR2: MNHEY and SVGAGI. Between the trimmed V and J ends, which lost 0 bases and 1 base, there was a span of 15 bases. The CDR3 nucleotides are TGTGCCAGCAGTTACTCCAGAATCCGACAGGTTAACTATGGCTACACCTTC. Translating gives CASSYSRIRQVNYGYTF.

This clonotype showed up just once. The chain recombines TRBV4-2 with TRBJ1-6; D ambiguous. There are 16 residues in the CDR3. V lost 0 bases, J lost 8 bases, and 14 bases lay in between. CDR1 and CDR2 (germline): LGHNA, YNFKEQ. The CDR3 DNA follows: TGTGCCAGCAGCCAAGATCTAACGGGCAGCTATTCACCCCTCCACTTT. Its protein product is CASSQDLTGSYSPLHF.

V and J are TRBV7-2 and TRBJ2-7, with 8 bases lining up with TRBD1. Germline loops: CDR1 SGHTA, CDR2 FQGNSA. This CDR3 has 15 amino acids. Trimming took 5 bases from V and 4 from J; bases not matched to a gene: 10. This chain's CDR3 is CASSTIQGAGYEQYF. CDR3 bases: TGTGCCAGCAGCACAATTCAGGGGGCGGGGTACGAGCAGTACTTC.

The sample holds many counts of this clonotype. V gene TRBV20-1 combines with J gene TRBJ1-1, with D possibly TRBD1 on 6 matching bases. V dropped 3 bases and J dropped 0 bases, with 8 bases sitting between them. CDR3 length: 13 amino acids. Germline V gene lookup returns CDR1 DFQATT and CDR2 SNEGSKA (reference sequence). The CDR3 DNA sequence: TGCAGTGCTAGGGGGGGCTTGAACACTGAAGCTTTCTTT. Protein sequence: CSARGGLNTEAFF.

V and J are TRBV11-2 and TRBJ2-1; the D is unclear. There are 11 residues in the CDR3. Germline CDR1 and CDR2: SGHAT and FQNNGV. Trimming took off 4 bases at V and 13 bases at J, with 11 bases between the two ends. The CDR3 nucleotides are TGTGCCAGCAGCTCCAATTCTGTTCAGTTCTTC. It translates to CASSSNSVQFF.

The V call is TRBV7-2, the J call TRBJ2-5; 8 bases agree with TRBD1. The CDR3 has 16 amino acids. Germline CDR1 reads SGHTA; CDR2 reads FQGNSA. Trimming took 1 base from V and 1 from J; bases not matched to a gene: 5. CDR3 DNA: TGTGCCAGCAGCTTAGTAGGGACAGGCTTCCAAGAGACCCAGTACTTC. Protein product: CASSLVGTGFQETQYF. Full variable domain (outside the CDR3, taken from reference TRBV7-2 and TRBJ2-5): GAGVSQSPSNKVTEKGKDVELRCDPISGHTALYWYRQSLGQGLEFLIYFQGNSAPDKSGLPSDRFSAERTGGSVSTLTIQRTQQEDSAVYLCASSLVGTGFQETQYFGPGTRLLVL.

This clonotype appeared a single time. The chain uses TRBV6-5 and TRBJ2-7; 7 positions agree with TRBD2. CDR1 is MNHEY and CDR2 is SVGAGI in the germline V gene. The CDR3 covers 16 residues. V dropped 5 bases and J dropped 0; count of bases not matched to a gene: 10. CDR3 sequence reads: CASSPLRLAGSYEQYF. The CDR3 DNA is TGTGCCAGCAGTCCCCTCCGACTAGCTGGCTCCTACGAGCAGTACTTC.

This clonotype was seen only once. The chain employs TRBV7-8 and TRBJ2-7; D perhaps matches TRBD1 (6 bases). V was clipped by 5 bases and J by 2 bases, with 16 bases between them. The germline V gene encodes CDR1 SGHVS and CDR2 FQNEAQ. CDR3 size: 15 residues. The CDR3: CASSPRGSNPYEQYF. The CDR3 DNA reads as TGTGCCAGCAGCCCCAGGGGATCCAACCCCTACGAGCAGTACTTC. Full variable domain (rest looked up from reference TRBV7-8 and TRBJ2-7): GAGVSQSPRYKVAKRGQDVALRCDPISGHVSLFWYQQALGQGPEFLTYFQNEAQLDKSGLPSDRFFAERPEGSVSTLKIQRTQQEDSAVYLCASSPRGSNPYEQYFGPGTRLTVT.

The chain combines TRBV29-1 with TRBJ1-2; D gene ambiguous. The CDR3 runs to 15 residues. CDR1 is SQVTM, CDR2 ANQGSEA, per germline. With 2 bases removed from V and 5 bases from J, the gap between germline ends came to 18 bases. The CDR3 spells CSVERRVSKGYGYTF. CDR3 nucleotide sequence: TGCAGCGTTGAACGGCGGGTATCGAAGGGATATGGCTACACCTTC. The entire variable domain, with the rest obtained from reference TRBV29-1 and TRBJ1-2, is as follows: SAVISQKPSRDICQRGTSLTIQCQVDSQVTMMFWYRQQPGQSLTLIATANQGSEATYESGFVIDKFPISRPNLTFSTLTVSNMSPEDSSIYLCSVERRVSKGYGYTFGSGTRLTVV.

This clonotype was picked up one time. The genes are TRBV5-1 and TRBJ2-7; D remains unclear. The CDR3 is 15 amino acids. Germline CDR1 and CDR2: SGHRS and YFSETQ. V was shortened by 7 bases and J by 1 base, with 18 bases between the two germline ends. DNA for the CDR3: TGCGCCAGCGCGATGTTAAGTGGGAATTCCTACGAGCAGTACTTC. As protein: CASAMLSGNSYEQYF.

Points on this clonotype: One junction end disagrees with the germline gene, perhaps due to a read error. The V gene is TRBV6-5, the J gene TRBJ2-3, with D uncertain. This CDR3 has 14 residues. Looked up from germline, CDR1 is MNHEY and CDR2 is SVGAGI. The CDR3 protein is CTSMGYGGTDTQYF. CDR3 coding DNA: TGTACCAGCATGGGTTACGGAGGCACAGATACGCAGTATTTT.

This chain connects TRBV20-1 to TRBJ1-2; D gene ambiguous. The germline V gene has CDR1 DFQATT and CDR2 SNEGSKA (reference sequence). The CDR3 extends over 13 amino acids. The CDR3 region has the DNA TGCCGGGTCCCAGTCTTAGCTAACTATGGCTACACCTTC. Encoded protein: CRVPVLANYGYTF.

The J gene is TRBJ2-3, the V gene TRBV7-2, with 13 bases lining up with TRBD2. Germline loops: CDR1 SGHTA, CDR2 FQGNSA. The CDR3 covers 16 residues. Trimming at V came to 5 bases and at J to 4 bases, leaving 6 bases not matched to a gene. DNA for the CDR3: TGTGCCAGCAGCATTACTAGCGGGGGGGCTGCAGATACGCAGTATTTT. Residues: CASSITSGGAADTQYF.

This clonotype was counted only a few times. The J gene is TRBJ1-2, the V gene TRBV4-1, with D maybe TRBD1 (6 bases). The germline V and J ends were trimmed by 2 bases and 1 base, with 11 bases remaining between them. The CDR3 covers 15 residues. Germline V lookup: CDR1 MGHRA, CDR2 YSYEKL. Here the CDR3 reads CASSQPTGYNYGYTF. CDR3 bases: TGCGCCAGCAGCCAACCGACAGGCTATAACTATGGCTACACCTTC.

The genes are TRBV25-1 and TRBJ1-5; D call uncertain. CDR1 is MGHDK, CDR2 SYGVNS, per germline. CDR3 length: 14 residues. V lost 4 bases to trimming and J lost 3 bases, with 10 bases between them. The CDR3, as DNA: TGTGCCAGCAGTGGTCCCAGGCCCAATCAGCCCCAGCATTTT. It encodes CASSGPRPNQPQHF.

The J gene is TRBJ2-3, the V gene TRBV9; 13 bases are a match to TRBD2. Losses at the gene ends were 4 bases for V and 4 bases for J; bases not matched to a gene: 6. The CDR3 contains 16 residues. In germline, CDR1 is SGDLS, CDR2 YYNGEE. The DNA for the CDR3 is TGTGCCAGCAGCCTCGGACTAGCGGGGGTGGCAGATACGCAGTATTTT. Translation gives CASSLGLAGVADTQYF. The full variable domain, with the rest looked up from reference TRBV9 and TRBJ2-3, is DSGVTQTPKHLITATGQRVTLRCSPRSGDLSVYWYQQSLDQGLQFLIQYYNGEERAKGNILERFSAQQFPDLHSELNLSSLELGDSALYFCASSLGLAGVADTQYFGPGTRLTVL.

The chain joins TRBV4-3 to TRBJ2-1; D uncertain. Trimming stripped 3 bases from V and 11 bases from J, with 11 bases between. CDR1 and CDR2 (germline): LGHNA, YSLEER. This CDR3 has 12 amino acids. The CDR3 bases are TGCGCCAGCAGCCAGGGGTATGATAAGCAGTTCTTC. This sequence encodes CASSQGYDKQFF.

The gene calls are TRBV11-3 and TRBJ2-1, with a possible D match to TRBD2 (5 bases). This CDR3 is 17 amino acids long. The V gene's germline CDR1 is SGHNT and CDR2 YENEEA. Trimming stripped 1 base from V and 6 bases from J, with 19 bases between. Here the CDR3 reads CASSLGDRGLSSNEQFF. The DNA for the CDR3 is TGTGCCAGCAGCTTAGGAGATAGAGGGCTCTCGTCCAATGAGCAGTTCTTC. Drawing the rest from reference TRBV11-3 and TRBJ2-1, the complete variable domain is EAGVVQSPRYKIIEKKQPVAFWCNPISGHNTLYWYLQNLGQGPELLIRYENEEAVDDSQLPKDRFSAERLKGVDSTLKIQPAELGDSAVYLCASSLGDRGLSSNEQFFGPGTRLTVL.

The chain recombines TRBV20-1 with TRBJ1-5; 9 nucleotides agree with TRBD1. The V gene end was trimmed by 2 bases and the J gene end by 6 bases; junction bases not matched to a gene: 5. CDR3 length equals 14 residues. Germline V lookup: CDR1 DFQATT, CDR2 SNEGSKA (reference sequence). The CDR3 region has the DNA TGCAGTGCTAGACCGGGGACAGGGAGTCAGCCCCAGCATTTT. It translates to CSARPGTGSQPQHF.

This chain joins TRBV6-6 and TRBJ1-5, with a weak D call TRBD1 (5 bases). Trimming took 6 bases from V and 5 from J, leaving 17 bases between them. This CDR3 region has 15 residues. CDR1 and CDR2 from the germline V gene are MNHNY and SVGAGI (reference sequence). The CDR3 reads CASRVLTGGHQPQHF. The CDR3 nucleotides are TGTGCCAGCAGGGTTCTAACAGGCGGGCATCAGCCCCAGCATTTT.

The V and J genes are TRBV7-9 and TRBJ2-7, with TRBD1 matching over 7 bases. There are 17 residues in the CDR3. The V segment lost 5 bases and the J segment 6 bases; nucleotides outside the gene matches: 19. Germline CDR1 and CDR2: SEHNR and FQNEAQ (reference sequence). The CDR3 DNA sequence: TGTGCCAGCAGCGCTCCCCGGGACAGCTATCCATTGTGCGAGCAGTACTTC. This codes for CASSAPRDSYPLCEQYF.